This TCR beta chain was identified during a study of blood T cells in healthy people across ages. The CDR3 is 14 residues long. Germline CDR1 and CDR2: DFQATT and SNEGSKA (reference sequence). The V end lost 3 bases, the J end lost 1 base, and 12 bases lay between the germline ends. The second PCR ran about 6 to 12 cycles with a sample-barcoded 5' primer and J-beta primers. TCRdb processed the 5' RACE reads anew with MiXCR; each CDR3 protein has one entry. The sample gives around 1,000,000 distinct CDR3 sequences, around 27% of which show up once; less than 0.85% is in the top ten. These data were also filed under a second study, of T cells of mothers and their children.

The sequence was obtained from a girl aged 2-10 years in good health. V usage is TRBV20-1 and J usage is TRBJ2-5; D perhaps matches TRBD1 (6 bases). The sequencing input was blood. The CDR3 DNA reads as TGCAGTGCTAGGGTGACAGGTACCCAAGAGACCCAGTACTTC. This encodes CSARVTGTQETQYF.